This T cell receptor (beta chain) was profiled in a study of cytomegalovirus exposure and HLA in healthy donors. Study-level information: Of around 410 genotyped donors, roughly 81% grouped in the Caucasian-associated ancestry cluster.

The length of the CDR3 is 15 residues. V lost 3 bases, J lost 0 bases, and 5 bases stayed unmatched. Looked up from germline, CDR1 is ENHRY and CDR2 is SYGVKD. Donors consisted of healthy bone marrow donors. A multiplex PCR was run with 60 Vbeta primers and 13 Jbeta primers. Clones were sequenced by immunoSEQ multiplex PCR, and TCRdb holds only the in-frame ones, with some missing. The data show under 150,000 clones, 70% to 75% seen once. Comment on this clone: As yet, its antigen is unknown.

Broader study findings: It was shown in a later analysis that HLA-associated TCR beta chains were more clonally expanded than other, equally common chains. A later analysis linked a missense DCLRE1C variant to TCR beta V- and J-gene trimming.

Sequencing used PBMCs. The TCR sequence derives from a man in his thirties or forties in good health and CMV-seronegative. The chain joins TRBV10-3 to TRBJ2-7, with 7 bases fitting TRBD1. DNA of the CDR3: TGTGCCATCAGTGAATGGGACAGAAACTCCTACGAGCAGTACTTC. This translates into CAISEWDRNSYEQYF.